This TCR beta chain was identified during a study of post-analysis software for immune sequencing data. Study summary: Recorded disease courses covered relapsing-remitting, secondary progressive and progressive-relapsing multiple sclerosis. Some patients had no subtype annotation.

Findings of the study overall: Elevated frequency relative to controls characterized several TRBV segments in patients, TRBV5-6, TRBV5-1 and TRBV20-1 among them.

Unique molecular identifiers were present in the TCR beta cDNA libraries. Via MiXCR, TCRdb re-called the PCR reads, giving one row per CDR3 protein. This sample has fewer than 850,000 distinct CDR3 sequences, with just over 45% found just once. V dropped 1 base and J dropped 5; count of bases not matched to a gene: 5. The CDR3 runs to 13 residues. Germline lookup yields CDR1 SQVTM and CDR2 ANQGSEA. Note on this clonotype: No antigen is known for it.

This TCR was sampled from a girl aged 10 to 17 with multiple sclerosis. Sequencing was done on a sample of blood. The rearrangement uses TRBV29-1 and TRBJ2-7; 7 positions agree with TRBD2. This CDR3 is CSVEAEGRDEQYF. The CDR3 DNA follows: TGCAGCGTTGAAGCCGAGGGGAGGGACGAGCAGTACTTC.